Below are 7 T cell receptor beta chains sequenced from a single sample in a study of PD-1 blockade in classical Hodgkin lymphoma. Every patient relapsed after autologous stem cell transplantation, and brentuximab vedotin exposure varied. Clones were sequenced by immunoSEQ multiplex PCR, and TCRdb holds only the in-frame ones, with some missing. This sample has some 38,000 clones, with over 60% found just once. Source: peripheral blood mononuclear cells (PBMCs), taken before the second cycle of nivolumab. These receptors were taken from a human donor with classical Hodgkin lymphoma.

This clone turned up a few times. This chain joins TRBV6-1 and TRBJ1-2, with D possibly matching TRBD1 (5 bases). CDR3 length equals 14 residues. From germline, CDR1 is MNHNS and CDR2 SASEGT. Trimming pared 3 bases from V and 4 bases from J, leaving 12 bases between. The CDR3: CASSEVRGPYGYTF. The CDR3 bases are TGTGCCAGCAGTGAGGTGAGGGGACCCTATGGCTACACCTTC.

The CDR3 region has the DNA TGCGCCAGCAGCCCGCGATCTGGGGCCAACGTCCTGACTTTC. Translation gives CASSPRSGANVLTF. This sequence joins TRBV4-3 and TRBJ2-6, with D unclear. Between the trimmed V and J ends, which lost 4 bases and 1 base, there was a span of 5 bases. The germline CDR1 and CDR2 sequences are LGHNA and YSLEER. The CDR3 covers 14 residues.

This clone was observed once. The chain uses TRBV5-1 and TRBJ1-1; TRBD1 is a possible D gene (5 bases). CDR3 length: 15 amino acids. Between the trimmed V and J ends, which lost 0 bases and 0 bases, there was a span of 9 bases. Germline loops: CDR1 SGHRS, CDR2 YFSETQ. The CDR3 loop reads CASSLEGSLNTEAFF. CDR3 DNA: TGCGCCAGCAGCTTGGAGGGGTCTTTGAACACTGAAGCTTTCTTT.

The chain uses TRBV5-8 and TRBJ1-4; D uncertain. The V gene's germline CDR1 is SGHTS and CDR2 YDEGEE. The ends were cut back, 4 bases at V and 5 bases at J, with 12 bases in the middle. The CDR3 totals 14 residues. The CDR3 bases are TGTGCCAGCAGCACTGACGGAAGAAATGAAAAACTGTTTTTT. Amino acid sequence: CASSTDGRNEKLFF.

This chain connects TRBV4-1 to TRBJ1-3; D unclear. Germline CDR1 MGHRA, CDR2 YSYEKL. The length of the CDR3 is 15 residues. Trimming took 6 bases from V and 6 from J, leaving 18 bases between them. The CDR3 sequence is CASSRGEGRVNTIYF. In DNA form, the CDR3 reads TGCGCCAGCAGTCGAGGAGAGGGCCGGGTAAACACCATATATTTT.

The genes are TRBV4-3 and TRBJ2-7, with no clear D. With 0 bases removed from V and 3 bases from J, the gap between germline ends came to 9 bases. Germline CDR1 is LGHNA and CDR2 is YSLEER. This CDR3 is 14 amino acids long. CDR3 nucleotides: TGCGCCAGCAGCCAAGATCTGGTAATCTACGAGCAGTACTTC. Its translation: CASSQDLVIYEQYF.

The CDR3 loop is CASSLAPDRGNSPLHF. Here the CDR3 DNA reads TGCGCCAGCAGCTTGGCCCCGGACAGGGGGAATTCACCCCTCCACTTT. V is TRBV5-1 and J is TRBJ1-6; TRBD1 aligns across 10 bases. Germline trimming cut 0 bases from V and 7 bases from J; bases unmatched to any gene: 4. CDR3 size: 16 residues. Germline V gives CDR1 SGHRS, CDR2 YFSETQ.